These 29 T cell receptor beta chains originate from one sample sequenced in a study of cytomegalovirus exposure and HLA in healthy donors. This PCR relied on a set of 60 Vbeta primers and 13 Jbeta primers. Assay: immunoSEQ multiplex PCR; the TCRdb copy retains only in-frame clones and omits some. The sample includes about 170,000 clones, roughly 80% of them seen just once. The sequenced sample consisted of PBMCs. Receptor source: a male donor in good health and CMV-seronegative.

The gene calls are TRBV2 and TRBJ1-4; D is perhaps TRBD1 (6 bases). V lost 9 bases and J 7 bases, leaving 15 bases between the germline ends. The V gene's germline CDR1 is SNHLY and CDR2 FYNNEI. The CDR3 covers 13 residues. CDR3: CASRGGAGEKLFF. The CDR3 DNA follows: TGTGCCAGTAGGGGGGGGGCAGGTGAAAAACTGTTTTTT.

CDR3 protein: CASGEGRYSPLHF. In nucleotides, the CDR3 is TGTGCCAGCGGGGAGGGAAGGTACTCACCCCTCCACTTT. V gene TRBV15 combines with J gene TRBJ1-6; the D is unclear. This CDR3 contains 13 residues. Deletions cut 10 bases from V and 10 bases from J, with 17 bases between. Germline CDR1 LNHNV, CDR2 YYDKDF (reference sequence).

This clone was found once. V usage is TRBV11-3 and J usage is TRBJ2-2; D unresolved. V was cut by 2 bases and J by 3 bases, with 7 bases left in between. The V gene's germline CDR1 is SGHNT and CDR2 YENEEA. The CDR3 has 14 amino acids. CDR3 DNA sequence: TGTGCCAGCAGCTTATATTCTGACACCGGGGAGCTGTTTTTT. Amino acids: CASSLYSDTGELFF.

The chain recombines TRBV29-1 with TRBJ2-5, with TRBD1 matching 7 bases. The DNA end is more similar to TRBJ2-7, so the J call may be wrong. The germline V gene encodes CDR1 SQVTM and CDR2 ANQGSEA. The CDR3 runs 12 residues. The CDR3 spells CSVGIGGREQYF. DNA of the CDR3: TGCAGCGTTGGGATAGGGGGCCGCGAGCAGTACTTC.

V usage is TRBV19 and J usage is TRBJ1-5; maybe TRBD1 (5 bases). The CDR3 covers 16 residues. The V end was cut by 5 bases, the J end by 0 bases, with 14 bases between. Germline CDR1 reads LNHDA; CDR2 reads SQIVND (reference sequence). CDR3 loop: CASSPRGVNSNQPQHF. The CDR3 DNA follows: TGTGCCAGTAGTCCCCGGGGGGTAAATAGCAATCAGCCCCAGCATTTT.

The rearrangement uses TRBV6-5 and TRBJ1-1; D is possibly TRBD1 (6 bases). V was trimmed by 10 bases and J by 0 bases, leaving 15 bases between them. Germline values: CDR1 MNHEY, CDR2 SVGAGI. The CDR3 covers 14 residues. The CDR3 coding sequence is TGTGCCACCTACCCCGGGGGGCTGAACACTGAAGCTTTCTTT. Translating gives CATYPGGLNTEAFF.

The J gene is TRBJ2-1, the V gene TRBV5-6; 16 nucleotides agree with TRBD2. From germline, CDR1 is SGHDT and CDR2 YYEEEE. The J segment lost 0 bases and the V segment lost 3 bases, leaving 6 bases of the junction unmatched. The CDR3 has 19 amino acids. The CDR3 here is CASSWAGLAGGLSYNEQFF. The DNA of the CDR3 is TGTGCCAGCAGCTGGGCGGGACTAGCGGGGGGGCTCTCCTACAATGAGCAGTTCTTC. The whole variable domain, remainder taken from reference TRBV5-6 and TRBJ2-1, is DAGVTQSPTHLIKTRGQQVTLRCSPKSGHDTVSWYQQALGQGPQFIFQYYEEEERQRGNFPDRFSGHQFPNYSSELNVNALLLGDSALYLCASSWAGLAGGLSYNEQFFGPGTRLTVL.

CDR3 sequence reads: CASSLDRMDNEQFF. CDR3 sequence (DNA): TGCGCCAGCAGCTTGGACAGGATGGACAATGAGCAGTTCTTC. The V call is TRBV5-1, the J call TRBJ2-1; tentatively, D is TRBD1 (5 bases). V gave up 0 bases and J gave up 5 bases, with 9 bases separating them. CDR3 length: 14 residues. Germline V lookup: CDR1 SGHRS, CDR2 YFSETQ.

The gene calls are TRBV10-3 and TRBJ2-3; tentative D call: TRBD1 (6 bases). The CDR3 totals 12 residues. Germline CDR1 is ENHRY and CDR2 is SYGVKD. The V end lost 8 bases, the J end lost 2 bases, and 8 bases lay between the germline ends. CDR3 coding DNA: TGTGCCATCGGGGACAACACAGATACGCAGTATTTT. Translating it yields CAIGDNTDTQYF.

This clone appeared a single time. The chain couples TRBV6-1 to TRBJ1-3; no firm D call. This CDR3 region has 15 residues. V lost 2 bases, J lost 3 bases, and 11 bases lay in between. Germline values: CDR1 MNHNS, CDR2 SASEGT. CDR3 nucleotide sequence: TGTGCCAGCAGTGAAATGGGCCGAAATGGAAACACCATATATTTT. This translates into CASSEMGRNGNTIYF.

In nucleotides, the CDR3 is TGTGCCAGCAGTTACACGCGGAATCAGCCCCAGCATTTT. Translating it yields CASSYTRNQPQHF. V usage is TRBV6-5 and J usage is TRBJ1-5; D is uncertain. This CDR3 comprises 13 residues. The V and J ends lost 2 bases and 4 bases respectively, with 6 bases between them. Germline V gene data show CDR1 as MNHEY and CDR2 as SVGAGI.

This clone was seen once. This sequence joins TRBV5-1 and TRBJ2-3, with a tentative D call TRBD2 (5 bases). The CDR3 runs to 15 residues. Germline values: CDR1 SGHRS, CDR2 YFSETQ. Trimming pared 3 bases from V and 0 bases from J, leaving 11 bases between. CDR3 nucleotides: TGCGCCAGCAGCTCCACTAGTACTAGCACAGATACGCAGTATTTT. This gives the protein CASSSTSTSTDTQYF.

The CDR3 DNA sequence: TGTGCCAGCAGCTTAGGAGGTGCTAGCGGTTGGTACGAGCAGTACTTC. It yields the protein CASSLGGASGWYEQYF. V gene TRBV5-4 combines with J gene TRBJ2-5; TRBD2 matches 7 bases. The better agreement between TRBJ2-7 and the DNA end casts doubt on the J call. CDR1 is SGHNT, CDR2 YYREEE, per germline (reference sequence). The CDR3 spans 16 residues.

This clone has a handful of counts. CDR3: CASGAGGSSNQPQHF. CDR3 sequence (DNA): TGTGCCAGCGGCGCAGGGGGGAGTAGCAATCAGCCCCAGCATTTT. This chain joins TRBV28 and TRBJ1-5, with 7 bases fitting TRBD1. V was pared by 8 bases and J by 0 bases, with 7 bases of the junction left unmatched. CDR1 is MDHEN and CDR2 is SYDVKM in the germline V gene. This CDR3 has 15 amino acids.

The chain is built from TRBV7-9 and TRBJ2-1, with 7 bases aligning to TRBD2. CDR1 is SEHNR, CDR2 FQNEAQ, per germline (reference sequence). The CDR3 is 17 residues long. The V segment lost 1 base and the J segment 0 bases; nucleotides outside the gene matches: 6. CDR3 sequence reads: CASSLGASGYSYNEQFF. In nucleotides, the CDR3 is TGTGCCAGCAGCTTAGGGGCTAGCGGATACTCCTACAATGAGCAGTTCTTC. The full variable domain, its missing parts supplied by reference TRBV7-9 and TRBJ2-1, is DTGVSQNPRHKITKRGQNVTFRCDPISEHNRLYWYRQTLGQGPEFLTYFQNEAQLEKSRLLSDRFSAERPKGSFSTLEIQRTEQGDSAMYLCASSLGASGYSYNEQFFGPGTRLTVL.

On this clone: Other DNA sequences in the same sample also yield this CDR3. This chain uses TRBV5-1 with TRBJ2-2; 7 bases align to TRBD1. The CDR3 runs to 14 residues. Germline CDR1 reads SGHRS; CDR2 reads YFSETQ. J lost 2 bases, V lost 4 bases, and 2 bases had no gene match. This chain's CDR3 is CASSRQGNTGELFF. CDR3 bases: TGCGCCAGCAGCCGACAGGGAAACACCGGGGAGCTGTTTTTT.

This clone has a handful of counts. The rearrangement links TRBV3-1 (or the pseudogene TRBV3-2) to TRBJ2-7; D uncertain. Germline CDR1 is LGHDT and CDR2 is YNNKEL (reference sequence). This CDR3 is built from 9 residues. V gave up 4 bases and J gave up 9 bases, with 4 bases separating them. CDR3 bases: TGTGCCAGCAGCCTCGGGCAGTACTTC. Protein sequence: CASSLGQYF.

The chain employs TRBV27 and TRBJ2-3; 7 bases align to TRBD1. Germline assignment: CDR1 MNHEY and CDR2 SMNVEV (reference sequence). The CDR3 spans 15 residues. V lost 5 bases and J lost 0; bases outside the gene matches: 5. The chain's CDR3 is CASSERTGSTDTQYF. CDR3 bases: TGTGCCAGCAGTGAGAGGACAGGTAGCACAGATACGCAGTATTTT.

This clone was recorded only once. This chain joins TRBV7-9 and TRBJ1-1, with 7 bases fitting TRBD1. The germline gives CDR1 SEHNR, CDR2 FQNEAQ (reference sequence). The V gene end was trimmed by 0 bases and the J gene end by 3 bases; junction bases not matched to a gene: 4. The CDR3 is made up of 15 amino acids. CDR3 region: CASSLADRRHTEAFF. DNA of the CDR3: TGTGCCAGCAGCTTAGCGGACAGGAGACACACTGAAGCTTTCTTT. Full variable domain (rest looked up from reference TRBV7-9 and TRBJ1-1): DTGVSQNPRHKITKRGQNVTFRCDPISEHNRLYWYRQTLGQGPEFLTYFQNEAQLEKSRLLSDRFSAERPKGSFSTLEIQRTEQGDSAMYLCASSLADRRHTEAFFGQGTRLTVV.

The chain is built from TRBV11-2 and TRBJ2-2; 14 positions agree with TRBD2. V lost 3 bases to trimming and J lost 4 bases; unmatched junction nucleotides: 1. CDR3 size: 16 residues. CDR1 is SGHAT, CDR2 FQNNGV, per germline. CDR3 loop: CASSLTSGGATGELFF. The CDR3 region has the DNA TGTGCCAGCAGCTTGACTAGCGGGGGGGCCACCGGGGAGCTGTTTTTT.

J is TRBJ1-4 and V is TRBV28; 10 positions match TRBD1. Germline trimming cut 6 bases from V and 8 bases from J; bases unmatched to any gene: 12. Germline lookup yields CDR1 MDHEN and CDR2 SYDVKM. The CDR3 has 16 residues. The CDR3 region is CASSPPGQGIGEKLFF. The CDR3 DNA sequence: TGTGCCAGCAGCCCCCCGGGACAGGGGATTGGGGAAAAACTGTTTTTT.

This chain joins TRBV5-1 and TRBJ1-5; a weak D match, TRBD1 (6 bases). V was trimmed by 4 bases and J by 5 bases, leaving 13 bases between them. Germline values: CDR1 SGHRS, CDR2 YFSETQ. CDR3 length: 14 residues. The CDR3 region has the DNA TGCGCCAGCAGCGCATGGGGGCAGGATCAGCCCCAGCATTTT. This codes for CASSAWGQDQPQHF.

The CDR3 sequence: CAISPPPGTGESNYGYTF. CDR3 coding DNA: TGTGCCATCAGTCCTCCTCCCGGGACAGGAGAATCTAACTATGGCTACACCTTC. The chain carries TRBV10-3 and TRBJ1-2; 8 nucleotides agree with TRBD1. This CDR3 is built from 18 residues. The germline gives CDR1 ENHRY, CDR2 SYGVKD. The V and J ends lost 5 bases and 0 bases, in that order; junction bases with no gene match: 14.

V gene TRBV19 combines with J gene TRBJ2-7; a possible D gene is TRBD1 (6 bases). This CDR3 region has 12 residues. V was shortened by 6 bases and J by 7 bases, with 13 bases between the two germline ends. Germline lookup yields CDR1 LNHDA and CDR2 SQIVND (reference sequence). The CDR3 coding sequence is TGTGCCAGTAGGGCTACAGGGAGTGAGCAGTACTTC. Translated, it gives CASRATGSEQYF.

The chain couples TRBV9 to TRBJ2-5; 9 nucleotides align to TRBD1. This CDR3 comprises 15 residues. V lost 0 bases, J lost 5 bases, and 5 bases stayed unmatched. The germline V gene has CDR1 SGDLS and CDR2 YYNGEE. This chain's CDR3 is CASSVGTGVWETQYF. CDR3 DNA sequence: TGTGCCAGCAGCGTAGGGACAGGGGTCTGGGAGACCCAGTACTTC.

This clone was observed a handful of times. The chain employs TRBV27 and TRBJ1-2, with TRBD1 matching over 7 bases. Looked up from germline, CDR1 is MNHEY and CDR2 is SMNVEV (reference sequence). The CDR3 length is 15 residues. J lost 2 bases, V lost 5 bases, and 8 bases had no gene match. The CDR3 protein is CASSPRDSRNYGYTF. The CDR3 DNA reads TGTGCCAGCAGTCCAAGGGACAGCCGGAACTATGGCTACACCTTC.

This chain connects TRBV5-1 to TRBJ1-1; 7 bases map to TRBD1. This CDR3 is built from 15 residues. The V and J ends lost 4 bases and 1 base, in that order; junction bases with no gene match: 7. In germline, CDR1 is SGHRS, CDR2 YFSETQ. This CDR3 reads CASSPQQGRNTEAFF. CDR3 sequence (DNA): TGCGCCAGCAGCCCCCAACAGGGGCGGAACACTGAAGCTTTCTTT. The full variable domain, with the rest looked up from reference TRBV5-1 and TRBJ1-1, is KAGVTQTPRYLIKTRGQQVTLSCSPISGHRSVSWYQQTPGQGLQFLFEYFSETQRNKGNFPGRFSGRQFSNSRSEMNVSTLELGDSALYLCASSPQQGRNTEAFFGQGTRLTVV.

V usage is TRBV4-3 and J usage is TRBJ2-5; D gene ambiguous. The germline V and J ends were trimmed by 1 base and 4 bases, with 7 bases remaining between them. The germline V gene has CDR1 LGHNA and CDR2 YSLEER. This CDR3 is built from 13 residues. The CDR3 nucleotides read TGCGCCAGCAGCCAAGTAATGCGAGAGACCCAGTACTTC. Protein sequence: CASSQVMRETQYF.

The V call is TRBV2, the J call TRBJ1-5, with D perhaps matching TRBD1 (6 bases). CDR1 is SNHLY and CDR2 is FYNNEI in the germline V gene. The length of the CDR3 is 14 residues. Trimming pared 4 bases from V and 3 bases from J, leaving 10 bases between. The CDR3, as DNA: TGTGCCAGCAGTGCGGACAGCGCCAATCAGCCCCAGCATTTT. It is translated as CASSADSANQPQHF.